Presented here are 16 T cell receptor beta chains from one specimen sequenced in a study of T cell clones after liver transplantation. Only in-frame clones appear in the TCRdb table, and some are missing; sequencing was by immunoSEQ multiplex PCR. The repertoire holds about 100,000 clones, with around 86% as singletons. The sample in question was CD4+ T cells from blood, obtained before liver transplant. The receptors were sampled from a human donor who received a liver transplant.

The V call is TRBV19, the J call TRBJ1-1; a weak D match, TRBD1 (6 bases). Germline loops: CDR1 LNHDA, CDR2 SQIVND (reference sequence). This CDR3 is 13 amino acids long. With 8 bases removed from V and 7 bases from J, the gap between germline ends came to 17 bases. The CDR3: CASHWGGAGEAFF. As DNA, the CDR3 is TGTGCCAGTCACTGGGGGGGCGCGGGTGAAGCTTTCTTT.

The chain combines TRBV6-1 with TRBJ2-7; D is possibly TRBD1 or TRBD2 (5 bases each). The CDR3 spans 15 residues. The V gene's germline CDR1 is MNHNS and CDR2 SASEGT. V was trimmed by 0 bases and J by 5 bases, leaving 14 bases between them. CDR3 DNA: TGTGCCAGCAGTGAAGCGCGCGGCCGAGGGGACGAGCAGTACTTC. Protein: CASSEARGRGDEQYF.

This clone was picked up a small number of times. The chain joins TRBV2 to TRBJ1-5; 8 nucleotides match TRBD1. This CDR3 comprises 15 residues. CDR1 SNHLY and CDR2 FYNNEI come from the germline V gene. Germline trimming cut 6 bases from V and 0 bases from J; bases unmatched to any gene: 4. The chain's CDR3 is CASRSQGDSNQPQHF. Written as DNA, the CDR3 is TGTGCCAGCAGATCACAGGGGGATAGCAATCAGCCCCAGCATTTT.

The chain couples TRBV5-8 to TRBJ2-7; TRBD2 might be the D (7 bases). Germline V gene sequence: CDR1 SGHTS, CDR2 YDEGEE. The CDR3 length is 14 residues. Trimming removed 5 bases from V and 4 bases from J, with 16 bases in between. CDR3 nucleotides: TGTGCCAGCAGGATTGCGGGGGCTAGGTACGAGCAGTACTTC. Its protein product is CASRIAGARYEQYF.

The J gene is TRBJ2-3, the V gene TRBV6-6; D remains unclear. The ends were cut back, 5 bases at V and 0 bases at J, with 9 bases in the middle. The CDR3 length is 14 residues. CDR1 is MNHNY, CDR2 SVGAGI, per germline (reference sequence). CDR3 residues: CASSPRASTDTQYF. The CDR3 nucleotides read TGTGCCAGCAGTCCCCGGGCAAGCACAGATACGCAGTATTTT.

The gene calls are TRBV11-2 and TRBJ2-1; 14 bases line up with TRBD2. Germline CDR1 reads SGHAT; CDR2 reads FQNNGV. V was pared by 4 bases and J by 7 bases, with 6 bases of the junction left unmatched. This CDR3 has 16 amino acids. The CDR3 loop reads CASSSSRLAGGNEQFF. The DNA of the CDR3 is TGTGCCAGCAGCTCCTCGCGACTAGCGGGAGGGAATGAGCAGTTCTTC.

The chain is built from TRBV6-5 and TRBJ2-2; 7 bases fit TRBD2. This CDR3 contains 14 residues. The V gene end was trimmed by 4 bases and the J gene end by 7 bases; junction bases not matched to a gene: 6. Germline V gene sequence: CDR1 MNHEY, CDR2 SVGAGI. The CDR3 loop reads CASSFPGGNGELFF. CDR3 bases: TGTGCCAGCAGTTTCCCGGGAGGAAACGGGGAGCTGTTTTTT.

The genes are TRBV14 and TRBJ1-6, with D uncertain. Per the germline V gene, CDR1 is SGHDN and CDR2 is FVKESK. The CDR3 is 12 residues long. Deletions cut 4 bases from V and 9 bases from J, with 7 bases between. The CDR3 protein is CASSLALSPLHF. In nucleotides, the CDR3 is TGTGCCAGCAGCCTTGCCCTTTCACCCCTCCACTTT. The variable domain in full, with the rest retrieved from reference TRBV14 and TRBJ1-6, is EAGVTQFPSHSVIEKGQTVTLRCDPISGHDNLYWYRRVMGKEIKFLLHFVKESKQDESGMPNNRFLAERTGGTYSTLKVQPAELEDSGVYFCASSLALSPLHFGNGTRLTVT.

The rearrangement links TRBV6-5 to TRBJ2-1; D perhaps matches TRBD1 (6 bases). Per the germline V gene, CDR1 is MNHEY and CDR2 is SVGAGI. The V gene lost 6 bases and the J gene lost 5 bases, with 14 bases spanning the gap. This CDR3 comprises 14 residues. The CDR3 region is CASRRRTENNEQFF. DNA of the CDR3: TGTGCCAGCAGACGGAGGACAGAGAACAATGAGCAGTTCTTC.

This chain joins TRBV28 and TRBJ2-3; no clear D. V was shortened by 3 bases and J by 2 bases, with 12 bases between the two germline ends. Germline loops: CDR1 MDHEN, CDR2 SYDVKM. The CDR3 totals 15 residues. The CDR3 is CASSFVPPLTDTQYF. CDR3 DNA sequence: TGTGCCAGCAGTTTTGTCCCCCCACTCACAGATACGCAGTATTTT.

This chain connects TRBV7-8 to TRBJ1-5, with D possibly TRBD1 on 5 matching bases. Trimming stripped 2 bases from V and 2 bases from J, with 10 bases between. CDR1 and CDR2 (germline): SGHVS, FQNEAQ. This CDR3 has 15 amino acids. Here the CDR3 reads CASSLNRLGNQPQHF. As DNA, the CDR3 is TGTGCCAGCAGCTTAAACAGGTTGGGCAATCAGCCCCAGCATTTT.

Only a few counts were recorded for this clone. This rearrangement joins TRBV7-2 to TRBJ2-3; D gene unclear. Germline CDR1 is SGHTA and CDR2 is FQGNSA. V dropped 5 bases and J dropped 2 bases, with 5 bases sitting between them. There are 12 residues in the CDR3. CDR3 nucleotides: TGTGCCAGCAGCCCCCACACAGATACGCAGTATTTT. Translating gives CASSPHTDTQYF.

J is TRBJ2-1 and V is TRBV30; D perhaps matches TRBD1 (6 bases). The germline V and J ends were trimmed by 5 bases and 7 bases, with 15 bases remaining between them. CDR3 length: 13 residues. Germline V gene data show CDR1 as GTSNPN and CDR2 as SVGIG (reference sequence). The DNA of the CDR3 is TGTGCCTGGGGGCGGCGAGGGGGAAATGAGCAGTTCTTC. Translating gives CAWGRRGGNEQFF.

V gene TRBV7-2 combines with J gene TRBJ2-2; D ambiguous. V was cut by 4 bases and J by 1 base, with 10 bases left in between. CDR3 size: 15 residues. The V gene's germline CDR1 is SGHTA and CDR2 FQGNSA. The CDR3 nucleotides read TGTGCCAGCAGCTCCGATTACAGGAACACCGGGGAGCTGTTTTTT. It translates to CASSSDYRNTGELFF.

This clone was seen only a few times. The chain is built from TRBV6-5 and TRBJ2-3; D is unresolved. There are 13 residues in the CDR3. V was trimmed by 7 bases and J by 4 bases, leaving 12 bases between them. Per the germline V gene, CDR1 is MNHEY and CDR2 is SVGAGI. This CDR3 is CASKDGPADTQYF. The CDR3 DNA follows: TGTGCCAGCAAGGATGGGCCCGCAGATACGCAGTATTTT.

The chain recombines TRBV7-6 with TRBJ2-1, with 9 bases lining up with TRBD2. Looked up from germline, CDR1 is SGHVS and CDR2 is FNYEAQ. V trimming: 3 bases; J trimming: 8 bases; junction bases outside the gene matches: 8. CDR3 size: 15 residues. The CDR3 bases are TGTGCCAGCAGCTTCGGTCCTAGCGGGGACTATGAGCAGTTCTTC. This gives the protein CASSFGPSGDYEQFF.